A single T cell receptor (beta chain) is shown here with its context. With 0 bases removed from V and 7 bases from J, the gap between germline ends came to 9 bases. The CDR3 covers 13 residues. From germline, CDR1 is MNHNS and CDR2 SASEGT. This sample is part of a study of control samples from healthy donors and cancer patients. The protocol was immunoSEQ multiplex PCR, while the TCRdb copy is restricted to in-frame clones and leaves out a portion. The sample records about 93,000 clones, roughly 90% being singletons. Sequenced sample: blood. The sequence came from a woman aged 70 to 79 in good health. The chain uses TRBV6-1 and TRBJ2-5; D not certain. The CDR3 sequence is CASSEAARLTQYF. The DNA for the CDR3 is TGTGCCAGCAGTGAAGCCGCCCGCTTGACCCAGTACTTC.